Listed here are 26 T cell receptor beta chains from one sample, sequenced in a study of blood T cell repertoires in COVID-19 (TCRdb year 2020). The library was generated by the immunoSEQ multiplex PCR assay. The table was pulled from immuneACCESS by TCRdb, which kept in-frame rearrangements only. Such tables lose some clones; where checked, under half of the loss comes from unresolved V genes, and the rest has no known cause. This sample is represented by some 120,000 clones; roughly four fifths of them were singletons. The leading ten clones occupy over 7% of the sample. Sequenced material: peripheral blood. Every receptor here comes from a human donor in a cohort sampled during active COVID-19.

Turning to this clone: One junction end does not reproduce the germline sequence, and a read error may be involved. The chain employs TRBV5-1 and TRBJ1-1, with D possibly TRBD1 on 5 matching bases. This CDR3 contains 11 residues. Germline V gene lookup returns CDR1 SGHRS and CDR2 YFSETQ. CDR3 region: CASSLEGAPNF. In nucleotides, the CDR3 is TGCGCCAGCAGCTTGGAAGGGGCCCCGAACTTT.

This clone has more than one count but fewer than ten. The CDR3 spells CASSPGQGPHSYEQYF. In nucleotides, the CDR3 is TGTGCCAGCAGCCCGGGACAGGGGCCCCACTCCTACGAGCAGTACTTC. V gene TRBV7-9 combines with J gene TRBJ2-7, with 10 bases aligning to TRBD1. The germline CDR1 and CDR2 sequences are SEHNR and FQNEAQ (reference sequence). Trimming cost V 5 bases and J 0 bases; bases outside gene matches: 7. The CDR3 totals 16 residues.

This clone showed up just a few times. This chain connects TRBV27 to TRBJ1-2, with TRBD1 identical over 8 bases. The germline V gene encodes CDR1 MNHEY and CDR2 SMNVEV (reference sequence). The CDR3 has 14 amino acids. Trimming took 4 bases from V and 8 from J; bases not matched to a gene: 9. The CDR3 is CASSSGLTGEGYTF. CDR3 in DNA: TGTGCCAGCAGTTCAGGCCTGACAGGGGAAGGCTACACCTTC.

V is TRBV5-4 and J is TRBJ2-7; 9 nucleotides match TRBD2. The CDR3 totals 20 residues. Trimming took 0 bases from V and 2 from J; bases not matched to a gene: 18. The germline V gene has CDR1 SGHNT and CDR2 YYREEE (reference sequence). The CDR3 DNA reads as TGTGCCAGCAGCTTGGCGGCTAGCGGGATCCCCGGAACCCCGCCCTACGAGCAGTACTTC. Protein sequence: CASSLAASGIPGTPPYEQYF. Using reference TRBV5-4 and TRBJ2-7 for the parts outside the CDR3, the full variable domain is ETGVTQSPTHLIKTRGQQVTLRCSSQSGHNTVSWYQQALGQGPQFIFQYYREEENGRGNFPPRFSGLQFPNYSSELNVNALELDDSALYLCASSLAASGIPGTPPYEQYFGPGTRLTVT.

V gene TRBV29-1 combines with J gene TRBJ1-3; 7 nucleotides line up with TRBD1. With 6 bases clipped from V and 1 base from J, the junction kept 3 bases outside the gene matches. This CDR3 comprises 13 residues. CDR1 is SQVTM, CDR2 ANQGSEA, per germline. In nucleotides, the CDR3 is TGCAGCGTGGGGACAGCGTCTGGAAACACCATATATTTT. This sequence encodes CSVGTASGNTIYF.

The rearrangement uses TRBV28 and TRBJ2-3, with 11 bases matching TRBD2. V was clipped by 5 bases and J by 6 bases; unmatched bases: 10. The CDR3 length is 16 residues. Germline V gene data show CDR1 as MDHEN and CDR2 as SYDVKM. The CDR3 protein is CASSSRELAGVDTQYF. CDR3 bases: TGTGCCAGCAGTAGCCGAGAACTAGCGGGAGTTGATACGCAGTATTTT.

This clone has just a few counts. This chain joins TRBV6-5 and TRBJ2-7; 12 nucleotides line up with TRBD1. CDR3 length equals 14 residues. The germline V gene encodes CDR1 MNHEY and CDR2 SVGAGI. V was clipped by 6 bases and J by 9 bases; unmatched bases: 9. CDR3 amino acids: CASRAGQGAAGQYF. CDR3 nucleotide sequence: TGTGCCAGCAGAGCGGGACAGGGGGCCGCCGGGCAGTACTTC.

CDR3 coding DNA: TGTGCCAGCTCACCCTTGACAGGGGTTAATTCACCCCTCCACTTT. Amino acid sequence: CASSPLTGVNSPLHF. The rearrangement uses TRBV18 and TRBJ1-6; 8 nucleotides agree with TRBD1. CDR1 and CDR2 (germline): KGHSH, LQKENI. V trimming: 3 bases; J trimming: 6 bases; junction bases outside the gene matches: 4. This CDR3 is built from 15 residues.

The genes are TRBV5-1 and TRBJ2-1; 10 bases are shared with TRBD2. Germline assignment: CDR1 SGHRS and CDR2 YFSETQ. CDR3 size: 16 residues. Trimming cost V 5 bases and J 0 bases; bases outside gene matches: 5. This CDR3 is CASSFASGSSYNEQFF. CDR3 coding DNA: TGCGCCAGCAGTTTTGCTAGCGGGAGCTCCTACAATGAGCAGTTCTTC.

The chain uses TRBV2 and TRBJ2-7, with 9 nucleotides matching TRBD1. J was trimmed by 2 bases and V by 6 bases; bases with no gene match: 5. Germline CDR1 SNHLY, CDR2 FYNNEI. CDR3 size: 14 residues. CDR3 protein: CASRVDRGAYEQYF. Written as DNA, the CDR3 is TGTGCCAGCAGGGTGGACAGGGGTGCCTACGAGCAGTACTTC.

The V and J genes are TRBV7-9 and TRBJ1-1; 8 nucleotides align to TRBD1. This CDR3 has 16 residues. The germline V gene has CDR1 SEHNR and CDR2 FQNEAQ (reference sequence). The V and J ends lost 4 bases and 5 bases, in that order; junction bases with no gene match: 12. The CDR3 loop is CASSSWTGYLGTEAFF. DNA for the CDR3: TGTGCCAGCAGCTCCTGGACAGGGTATTTGGGGACTGAAGCTTTCTTT. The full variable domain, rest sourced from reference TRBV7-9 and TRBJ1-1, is DTGVSQNPRHKITKRGQNVTFRCDPISEHNRLYWYRQTLGQGPEFLTYFQNEAQLEKSRLLSDRFSAERPKGSFSTLEIQRTEQGDSAMYLCASSSWTGYLGTEAFFGQGTRLTVV.

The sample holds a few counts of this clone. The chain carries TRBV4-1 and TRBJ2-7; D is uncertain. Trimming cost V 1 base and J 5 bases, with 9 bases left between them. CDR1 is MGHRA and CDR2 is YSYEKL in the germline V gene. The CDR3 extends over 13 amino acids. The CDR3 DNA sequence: TGCGCCAGCAGCCAAGCCATGCGTGACGAGCAGTACTTC. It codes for CASSQAMRDEQYF.

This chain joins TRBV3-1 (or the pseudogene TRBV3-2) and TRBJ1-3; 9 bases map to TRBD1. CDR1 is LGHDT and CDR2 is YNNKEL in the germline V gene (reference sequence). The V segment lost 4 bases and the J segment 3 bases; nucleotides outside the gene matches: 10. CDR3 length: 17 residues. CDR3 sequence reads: CASSPGTGRLFGNTIYF. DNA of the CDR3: TGTGCCAGCAGCCCCGGGACAGGGCGTCTTTTTGGAAACACCATATATTTT.

The CDR3 region is CASSPGTSGRNEQFF. The CDR3 DNA reads TGTGCCAGCAGCCCTGGGACTAGCGGGAGGAATGAGCAGTTCTTC. V and J are TRBV3-1 (or the pseudogene TRBV3-2) and TRBJ2-1; 15 bases align to TRBD2. The germline V gene has CDR1 LGHDT and CDR2 YNNKEL (reference sequence). The junction had 2 bases not matched to a gene; V was cut back by 4 bases and J by 7 bases. CDR3 length: 15 amino acids.

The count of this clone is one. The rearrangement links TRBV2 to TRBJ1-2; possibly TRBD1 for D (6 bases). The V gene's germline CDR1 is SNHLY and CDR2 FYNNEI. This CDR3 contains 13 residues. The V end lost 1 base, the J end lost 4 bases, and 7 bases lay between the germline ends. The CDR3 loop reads CASSEVRGYGYTF. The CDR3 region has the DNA TGTGCCAGCAGTGAAGTCAGGGGCTATGGCTACACCTTC.

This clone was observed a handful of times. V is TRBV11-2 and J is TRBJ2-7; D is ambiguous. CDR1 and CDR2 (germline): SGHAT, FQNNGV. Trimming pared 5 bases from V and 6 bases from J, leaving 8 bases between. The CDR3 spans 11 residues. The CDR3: CASSPNSEQYF. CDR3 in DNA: TGTGCCAGCAGCCCAAACAGCGAGCAGTACTTC.

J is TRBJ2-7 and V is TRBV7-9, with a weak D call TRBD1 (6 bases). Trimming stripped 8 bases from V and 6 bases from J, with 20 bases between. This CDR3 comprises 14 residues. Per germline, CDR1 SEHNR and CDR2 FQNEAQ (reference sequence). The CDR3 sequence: CASVPQGSWAEQYF. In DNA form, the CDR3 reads TGTGCCAGCGTCCCACAGGGATCATGGGCCGAGCAGTACTTC.

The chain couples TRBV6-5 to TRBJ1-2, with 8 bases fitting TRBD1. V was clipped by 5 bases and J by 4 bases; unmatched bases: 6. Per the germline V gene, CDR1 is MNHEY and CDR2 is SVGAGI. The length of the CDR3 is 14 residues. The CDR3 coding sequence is TGTGCCAGCAGTCGGACAGGGTCCATCTATGGCTACACCTTC. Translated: CASSRTGSIYGYTF.

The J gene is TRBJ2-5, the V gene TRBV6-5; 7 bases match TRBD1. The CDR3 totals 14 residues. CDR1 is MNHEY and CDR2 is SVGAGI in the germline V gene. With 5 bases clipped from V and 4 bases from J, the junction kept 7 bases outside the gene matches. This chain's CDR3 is CASSLDRVGETQYF. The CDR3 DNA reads TGTGCCAGCAGTCTCGACAGGGTGGGAGAGACCCAGTACTTC.

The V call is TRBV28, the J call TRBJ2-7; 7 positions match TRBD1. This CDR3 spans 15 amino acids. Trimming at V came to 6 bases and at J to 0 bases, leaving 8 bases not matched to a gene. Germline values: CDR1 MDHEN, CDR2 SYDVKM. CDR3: CASSPGQTTSYEQYF. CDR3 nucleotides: TGTGCCAGCAGCCCGGGACAGACTACCTCCTACGAGCAGTACTTC.

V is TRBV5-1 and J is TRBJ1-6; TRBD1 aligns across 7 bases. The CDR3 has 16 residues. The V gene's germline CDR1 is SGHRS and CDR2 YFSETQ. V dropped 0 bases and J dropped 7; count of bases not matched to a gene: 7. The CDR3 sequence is CASSLAGQGENSPLHF. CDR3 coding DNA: TGCGCCAGCAGCTTGGCCGGGCAGGGGGAGAATTCACCCCTCCACTTT.

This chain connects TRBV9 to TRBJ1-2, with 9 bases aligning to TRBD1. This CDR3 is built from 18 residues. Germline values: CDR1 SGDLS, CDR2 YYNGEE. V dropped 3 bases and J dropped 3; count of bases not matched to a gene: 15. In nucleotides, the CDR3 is TGTGCCAGCAGCGGAATGAGACAGGGGGGAAGGCGCTACTATGGCTACACCTTC. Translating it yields CASSGMRQGGRRYYGYTF.

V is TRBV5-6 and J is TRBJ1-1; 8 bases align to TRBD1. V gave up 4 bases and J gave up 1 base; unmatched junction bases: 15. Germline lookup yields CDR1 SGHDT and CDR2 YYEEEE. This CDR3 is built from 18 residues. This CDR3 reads CASSEPGQANMKNTEAFF. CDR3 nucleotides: TGTGCCAGCAGCGAACCGGGACAGGCAAACATGAAGAACACTGAAGCTTTCTTT.

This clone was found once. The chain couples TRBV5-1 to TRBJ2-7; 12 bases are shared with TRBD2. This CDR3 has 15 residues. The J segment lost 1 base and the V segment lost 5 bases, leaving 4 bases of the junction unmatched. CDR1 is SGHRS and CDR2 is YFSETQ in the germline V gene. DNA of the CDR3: TGCGCCAGCAGGATCGGACTAGCGGGGTCCTACGAGCAGTACTTC. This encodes CASRIGLAGSYEQYF. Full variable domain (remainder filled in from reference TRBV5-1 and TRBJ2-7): KAGVTQTPRYLIKTRGQQVTLSCSPISGHRSVSWYQQTPGQGLQFLFEYFSETQRNKGNFPGRFSGRQFSNSRSEMNVSTLELGDSALYLCASRIGLAGSYEQYFGPGTRLTVT.

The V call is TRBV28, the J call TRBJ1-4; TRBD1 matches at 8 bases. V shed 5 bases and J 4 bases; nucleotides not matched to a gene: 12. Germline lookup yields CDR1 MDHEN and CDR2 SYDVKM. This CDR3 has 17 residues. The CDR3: CASSTQGAPLLNEKLFF. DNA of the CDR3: TGTGCCAGCAGTACTCAGGGGGCCCCACTCCTTAATGAAAAACTGTTTTTT.

The DNA for the CDR3 is TGTGCCAGTAGTGCCGTAGCGGCTAGGCCATGGGAGCAGTACTTC. As protein: CASSAVAARPWEQYF. The genes are TRBV19 and TRBJ2-7; possibly TRBD2 for D (6 bases). Per the germline V gene, CDR1 is LNHDA and CDR2 is SQIVND (reference sequence). This CDR3 is 15 amino acids long. Trimming left V 5 bases short and J 7 bases short, with 21 bases between.